This T cell receptor (beta chain) was retrieved from a study of siplizumab effects on memory and regulatory T cells (dated by TCRdb to about 2019). Background for the entire study: The study examined how the anti-CD2 antibody siplizumab affects alloreactive T-cell subsets in allogeneic mixed lymphocyte reactions built from human PBMCs.

Worth noting for this clone: What this receptor recognizes is not known. The sample holds no much larger clone one base away, and base qualities are not on file.

Libraries were constructed by the immunoSEQ multiplex PCR assay. The deep sequencing platform assayed approximately 100,000 TCR templates per sample. Genomic DNA extracted from sorted T cells was used for TCRbeta CDR3 sequencing. As for the authors' bioinformatics: The R programming language was used for clonal analysis of TCRbeta CDR3 data. Comparing unstimulated samples against CFSE-low samples taken after the reaction was how alloreactive CD4+ and CD8+ clones were defined. Alloreactive CD4+ clones were assigned to regulatory or non-regulatory origin by matching sequences to sorted unstimulated Treg and non-Treg repertoires. In TCRdb, the immuneACCESS table is reduced to in-frame sequences with V and J assigned. These tables do not hold every clone; where another copy was compared, an unresolved V gene accounts for under half, and the others remain unexplained. Clone size and the V and J calls come from that table; the DNA yielded D and trimming. The sample table holds around 100,000 clones, of which 75% to 95% were seen once. The top ten clonotypes cover 0.14% to 0.15% of the sample.

Sorted unstimulated T cells and proliferating T cells recovered from mixed lymphocyte reactions underwent TCRbeta CDR3 sequencing. Fresh whole blood from roughly 10 HLA-typed healthy donors was used to isolate PBMCs. What the authors observed across the whole study: No functional confirmation was obtained for the suppressive function of proliferating Tregs from siplizumab cultures. Among mappable alloreactive CD4+ clones, an average Treg-derived fraction of about 70% was observed with siplizumab, compared with 26.9% in control reactions. Because sequences at frequencies below about 10^-5 were poorly captured, only a minor fraction of alloreactive clones could be mapped back to unstimulated subsets. Unstimulated naive T cells appeared more diverse than memory T cells, and naive cells seemed to contribute substantially to the alloresponse. A naive or memory phenotype could not be assigned to roughly 80-97% of proliferating CD4+ or CD8+ clones. Siplizumab significantly lowered the cumulative frequency of alloreactive sequences that could be traced to unstimulated CD4+ memory T cells.

The receptor was isolated from a human donor in good health. Input material: CD4+ T cells sorted from blood.

The CDR3 region: CASSLWGWWGRNSTDTQYF. The DNA reads as follows: TGTGCCAGCAGCCTTTGGGGTTGGTGGGGACGCAATAGCACAGATACGCAGTATTTT. The chain is assembled from TRBV5-6 and TRBJ2-3, with the D call perhaps TRBD1 or TRBD2, as 5 bases match in each case. The CDR1 and CDR2 encoded by the germline V gene are SGHDT and YYEEEE. Its CDR3 holds 19 amino acids, cysteine through phenylalanine. The sequence is cut down to CDR3 DNA, 57 bases in frame from base 1. V was cut back by 4 bases and J by 0 bases, leaving a gap of 24 bases between them.